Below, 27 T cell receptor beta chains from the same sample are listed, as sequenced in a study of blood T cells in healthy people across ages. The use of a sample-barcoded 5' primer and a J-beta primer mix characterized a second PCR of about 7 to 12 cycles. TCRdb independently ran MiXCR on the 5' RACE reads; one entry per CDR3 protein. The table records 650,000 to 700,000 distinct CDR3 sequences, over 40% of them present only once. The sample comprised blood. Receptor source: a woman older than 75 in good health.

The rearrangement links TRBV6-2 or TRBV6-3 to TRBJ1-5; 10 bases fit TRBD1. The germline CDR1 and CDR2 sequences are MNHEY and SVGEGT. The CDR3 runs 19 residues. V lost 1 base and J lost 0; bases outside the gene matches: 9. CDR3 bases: TGTGCCAGCAGTTACTGGAAGGGACAGGGGAGATATAGCAATCAGCCCCAGCATTTT. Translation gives CASSYWKGQGRYSNQPQHF.

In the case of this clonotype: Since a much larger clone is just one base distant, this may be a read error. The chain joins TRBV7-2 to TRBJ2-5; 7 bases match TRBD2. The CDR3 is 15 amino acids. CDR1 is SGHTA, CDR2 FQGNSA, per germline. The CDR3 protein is CAGRLAGGSYNEQYF. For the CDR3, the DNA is TGTGCCGGCAGACTAGCCGGAGGGTCCTACAATGAGCAGTACTTC.

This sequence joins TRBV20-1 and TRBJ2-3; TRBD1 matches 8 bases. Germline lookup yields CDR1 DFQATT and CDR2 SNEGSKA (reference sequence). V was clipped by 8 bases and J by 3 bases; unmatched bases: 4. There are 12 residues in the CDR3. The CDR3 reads CSSTGGTDTQYF. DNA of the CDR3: TGCAGTTCAACAGGGGGTACAGATACGCAGTATTTT.

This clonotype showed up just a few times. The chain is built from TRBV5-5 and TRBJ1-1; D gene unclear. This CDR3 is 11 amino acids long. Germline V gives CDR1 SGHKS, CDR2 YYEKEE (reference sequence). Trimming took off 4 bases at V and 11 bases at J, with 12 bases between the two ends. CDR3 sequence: CASSTLEFAFF. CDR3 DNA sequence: TGTGCCAGCAGCACTTTGGAATTTGCTTTCTTT.

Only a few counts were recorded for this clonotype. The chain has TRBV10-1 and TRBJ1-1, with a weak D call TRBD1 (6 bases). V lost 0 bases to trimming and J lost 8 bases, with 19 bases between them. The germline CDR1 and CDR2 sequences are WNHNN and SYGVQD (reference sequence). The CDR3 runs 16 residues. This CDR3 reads CASSESILGGRFEAFF. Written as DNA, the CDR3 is TGCGCCAGCAGTGAGTCGATACTTGGGGGCCGTTTCGAAGCTTTCTTT.

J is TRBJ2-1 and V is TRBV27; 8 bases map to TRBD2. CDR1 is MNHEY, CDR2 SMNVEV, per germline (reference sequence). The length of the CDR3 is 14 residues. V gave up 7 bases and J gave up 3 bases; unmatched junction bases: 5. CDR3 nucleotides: TGTGCCAGCACTCGCGGGGGGAACTACAATGAGCAGTTCTTC. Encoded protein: CASTRGGNYNEQFF.

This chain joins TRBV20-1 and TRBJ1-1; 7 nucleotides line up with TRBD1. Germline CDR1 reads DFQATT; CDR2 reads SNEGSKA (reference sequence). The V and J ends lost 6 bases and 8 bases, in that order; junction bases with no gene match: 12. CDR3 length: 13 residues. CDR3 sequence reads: CSADTGAPGEAFF. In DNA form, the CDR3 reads TGCAGTGCGGATACAGGGGCTCCCGGAGAAGCTTTCTTT.

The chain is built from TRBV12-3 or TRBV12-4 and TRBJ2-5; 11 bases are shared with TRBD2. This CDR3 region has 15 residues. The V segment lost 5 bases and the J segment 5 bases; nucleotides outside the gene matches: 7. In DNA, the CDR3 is TGTGCCAGCAGTCTGGATAGCGGGGGGGCGGAGACCCAGTACTTC. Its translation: CASSLDSGGAETQYF.

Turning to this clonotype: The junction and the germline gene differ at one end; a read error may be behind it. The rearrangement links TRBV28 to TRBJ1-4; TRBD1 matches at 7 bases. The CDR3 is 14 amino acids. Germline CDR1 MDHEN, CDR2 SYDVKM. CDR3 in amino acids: CAGRGDSEGEKLFF. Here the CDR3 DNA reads TGTGCCGGCAGGGGGGACAGCGAGGGTGAAAAACTGTTTTTT.

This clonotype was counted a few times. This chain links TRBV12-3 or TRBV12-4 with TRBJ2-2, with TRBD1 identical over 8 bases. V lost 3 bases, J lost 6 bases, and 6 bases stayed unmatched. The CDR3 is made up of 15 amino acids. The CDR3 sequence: CASSFWTGSPGELFF. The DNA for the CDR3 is TGTGCCAGCAGTTTTTGGACAGGGAGTCCCGGGGAGCTGTTTTTT.

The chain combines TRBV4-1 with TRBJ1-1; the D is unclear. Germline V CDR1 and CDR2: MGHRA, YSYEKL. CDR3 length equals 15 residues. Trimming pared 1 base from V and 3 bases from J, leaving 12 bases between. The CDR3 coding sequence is TGCGCCAGCAGCCAAGGGCTTGGGGTCTACACTGAAGCTTTCTTT. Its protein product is CASSQGLGVYTEAFF.

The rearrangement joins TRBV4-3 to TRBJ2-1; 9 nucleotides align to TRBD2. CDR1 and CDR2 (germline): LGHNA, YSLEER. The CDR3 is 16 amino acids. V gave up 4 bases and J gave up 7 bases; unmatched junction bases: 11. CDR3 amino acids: CASSPKIAGVRNEQFF. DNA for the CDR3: TGCGCCAGCAGCCCGAAAATAGCGGGAGTGAGAAATGAGCAGTTCTTC.

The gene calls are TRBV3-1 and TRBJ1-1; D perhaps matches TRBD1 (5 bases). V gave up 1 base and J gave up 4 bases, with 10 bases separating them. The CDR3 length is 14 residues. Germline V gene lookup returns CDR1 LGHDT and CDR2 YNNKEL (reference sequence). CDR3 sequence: CASSQVPGTTEAFF. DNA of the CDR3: TGTGCCAGCAGCCAAGTTCCTGGGACCACTGAAGCTTTCTTT.

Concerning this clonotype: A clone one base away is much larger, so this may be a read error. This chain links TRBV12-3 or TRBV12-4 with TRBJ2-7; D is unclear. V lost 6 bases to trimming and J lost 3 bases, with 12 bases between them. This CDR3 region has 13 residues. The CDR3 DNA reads TGTGCCAGCAGGTATCAAGAGATCTACGAGCAGTACTTC. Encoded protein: CASRYQEIYEQYF.

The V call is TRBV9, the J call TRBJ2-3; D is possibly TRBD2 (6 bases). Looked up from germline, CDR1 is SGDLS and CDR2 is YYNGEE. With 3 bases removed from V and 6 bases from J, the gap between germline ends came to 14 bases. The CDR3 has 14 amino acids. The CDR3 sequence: CASSDGGIRDTQYF. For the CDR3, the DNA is TGTGCCAGCAGCGACGGAGGGATTCGTGATACGCAGTATTTT.

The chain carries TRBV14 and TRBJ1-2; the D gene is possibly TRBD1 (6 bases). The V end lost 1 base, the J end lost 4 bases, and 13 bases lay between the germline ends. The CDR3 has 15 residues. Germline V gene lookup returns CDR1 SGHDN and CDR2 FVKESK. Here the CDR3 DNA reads TGTGCCAGCAGCCAAGGCTACAGGGCCGGCTATGGCTACACCTTC. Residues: CASSQGYRAGYGYTF.

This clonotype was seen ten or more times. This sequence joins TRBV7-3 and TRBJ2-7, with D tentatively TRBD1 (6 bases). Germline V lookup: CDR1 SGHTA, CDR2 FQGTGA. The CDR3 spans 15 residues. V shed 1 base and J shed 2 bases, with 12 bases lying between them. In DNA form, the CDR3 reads TGTGCCAGCAGCTTAATGAGGACAGCGACCTACGAGCAGTACTTC. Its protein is CASSLMRTATYEQYF.

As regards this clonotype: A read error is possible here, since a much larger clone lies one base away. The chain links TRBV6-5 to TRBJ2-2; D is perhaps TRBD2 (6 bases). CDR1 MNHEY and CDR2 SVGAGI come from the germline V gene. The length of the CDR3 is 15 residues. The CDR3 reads CASSRGGANIGELFF. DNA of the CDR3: TGTGCCAGCAGTAGGGGCGGGGCGAACATCGGGGAGCTGTTTTTT.

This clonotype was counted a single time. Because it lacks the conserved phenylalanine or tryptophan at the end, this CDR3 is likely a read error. CDR3 loop: CASSVDTRSYEQYS. The CDR3 region has the DNA TGTGCCAGCAGTGTGGACACTCGCTCCTACGAGCAGTACTCC. The chain links TRBV12-3 or TRBV12-4 to TRBJ2-7; D might be TRBD1 (5 bases). This CDR3 is 14 amino acids long. V was trimmed by 5 bases and J by 0 bases, leaving 11 bases between them.

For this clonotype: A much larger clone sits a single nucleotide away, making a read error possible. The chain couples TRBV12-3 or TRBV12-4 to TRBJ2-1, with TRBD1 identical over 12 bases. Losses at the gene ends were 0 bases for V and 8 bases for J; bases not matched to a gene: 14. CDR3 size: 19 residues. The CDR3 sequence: CASSLAPLLGTGGWDEQFF. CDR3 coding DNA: TGTGCCAGCAGTTTAGCTCCCCTACTTGGGACAGGGGGCTGGGATGAGCAGTTCTTC.

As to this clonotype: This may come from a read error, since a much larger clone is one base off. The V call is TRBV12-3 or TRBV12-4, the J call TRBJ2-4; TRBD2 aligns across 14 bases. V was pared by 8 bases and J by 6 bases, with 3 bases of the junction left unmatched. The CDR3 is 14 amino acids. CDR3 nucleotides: TGTGCCAGCCGACTAGCGGGAGGGAGAAACATTCAGTACTTC. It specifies CASRLAGGRNIQYF.

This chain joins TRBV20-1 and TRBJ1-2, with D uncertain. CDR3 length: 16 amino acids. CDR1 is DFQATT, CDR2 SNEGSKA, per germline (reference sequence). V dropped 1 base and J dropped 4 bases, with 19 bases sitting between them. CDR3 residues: CSARALRVKGSYGYTF. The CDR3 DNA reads TGCAGTGCTAGAGCCCTAAGGGTCAAGGGATCCTATGGCTACACCTTC.

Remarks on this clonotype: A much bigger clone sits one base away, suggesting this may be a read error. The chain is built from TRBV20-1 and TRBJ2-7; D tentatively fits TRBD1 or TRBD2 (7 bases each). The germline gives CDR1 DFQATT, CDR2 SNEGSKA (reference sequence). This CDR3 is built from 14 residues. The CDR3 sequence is CSTRGGTALYEQYF. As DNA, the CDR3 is TGCAGTACTAGGGGGGGGACAGCCTTATACGAGCAGTACTTC.

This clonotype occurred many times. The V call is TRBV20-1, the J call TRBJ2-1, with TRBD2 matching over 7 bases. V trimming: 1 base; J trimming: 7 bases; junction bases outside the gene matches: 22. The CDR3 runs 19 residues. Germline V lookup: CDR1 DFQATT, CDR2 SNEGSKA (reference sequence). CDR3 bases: TGCAGTGCTAGAGGTTACCCGGAAAGACTAGCCCACTTGGAGAATGAGCAGTTCTTC. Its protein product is CSARGYPERLAHLENEQFF.

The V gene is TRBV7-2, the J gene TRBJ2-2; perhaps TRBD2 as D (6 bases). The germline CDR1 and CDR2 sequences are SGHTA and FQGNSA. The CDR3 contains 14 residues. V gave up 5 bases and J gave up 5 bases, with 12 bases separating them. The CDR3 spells CASSVNGGTGELFF. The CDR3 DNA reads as TGTGCCAGCAGCGTAAATGGGGGGACCGGGGAGCTGTTTTTT.

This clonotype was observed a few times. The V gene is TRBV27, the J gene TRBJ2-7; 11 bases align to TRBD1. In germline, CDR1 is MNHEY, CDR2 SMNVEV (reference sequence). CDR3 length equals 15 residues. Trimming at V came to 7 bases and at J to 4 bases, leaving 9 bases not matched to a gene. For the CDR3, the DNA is TGTGCCAGCACCTTTTTCGGGACAGGGGGTTACGAGCAGTACTTC. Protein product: CASTFFGTGGYEQYF.

The CDR3 here is CSAKGLTPDTQYF. CDR3 sequence (DNA): TGCAGTGCTAAAGGACTTACCCCCGATACGCAGTATTTT. V usage is TRBV20-1 and J usage is TRBJ2-3; possible D gene TRBD2, 5 bases. This CDR3 is 13 amino acids long. Deletions cut 4 bases from V and 6 bases from J, with 14 bases between. Germline V gene lookup returns CDR1 DFQATT and CDR2 SNEGSKA (reference sequence).